This passage covers 5 T cell receptor beta chains from one sample sequenced in a study of blood T cells in healthy people across ages. A J-beta primer mix and a sample-barcoded 5' primer were used in a second PCR of roughly 6 to 12 cycles. TCRdb passed the 5' RACE reads through MiXCR, listing each CDR3 protein once. The table lists fewer than 1.5 million distinct CDR3 sequences, 42% of them singletons. The source material was blood. Every receptor here comes from a woman under 30 in good health.

This clonotype was seen a single time. V usage is TRBV9 and J usage is TRBJ2-1; tentative D call: TRBD2 (6 bases). The germline V gene encodes CDR1 SGDLS and CDR2 YYNGEE. V lost 0 bases and J 0 bases, leaving 13 bases between the germline ends. This CDR3 region has 17 residues. The CDR3 here is CASSVGSTGGSYNEQFF. The CDR3 DNA follows: TGTGCCAGCAGCGTAGGGTCCACCGGGGGCTCCTACAATGAGCAGTTCTTC.

This clonotype was counted only a few times. The CDR3: CATSRDRGTTYNEQFF. Here the CDR3 DNA reads TGTGCCACCAGTCGGGACAGGGGGACTACCTACAATGAGCAGTTCTTC. This sequence joins TRBV24-1 and TRBJ2-1, with 11 bases that match TRBD1. Trimming cost V 6 bases and J 2 bases; bases outside gene matches: 5. In germline, CDR1 is KGHDR, CDR2 SFDVKD. The CDR3 spans 16 residues.

The chain links TRBV4-1 to TRBJ2-3, with 10 bases fitting TRBD2. The J segment lost 14 bases and the V segment lost 1 base, leaving 6 bases of the junction unmatched. Looked up from germline, CDR1 is MGHRA and CDR2 is YSYEKL. The CDR3 loop spans 13 amino acids. CDR3 nucleotide sequence: TGCGCCAGCAGCCAAGGTGATAGCGGGGGGAGGTATTTT. Translated: CASSQGDSGGRYF.

The chain has TRBV12-3 or TRBV12-4 and TRBJ1-2; D may be TRBD1 (6 bases). The CDR3 is made up of 12 amino acids. V lost 4 bases and J 7 bases, leaving 10 bases between the germline ends. CDR3 DNA sequence: TGTGCCAGCAGTTACAGGGTTAGTGGCTACACCTTC. Its translation is CASSYRVSGYTF.

This clonotype was observed once. The chain has TRBV20-1 and TRBJ2-1; TRBD2 agrees at 13 bases. V was pared by 6 bases and J by 7 bases, with 9 bases of the junction left unmatched. CDR3 length equals 15 residues. The germline V gene encodes CDR1 DFQATT and CDR2 SNEGSKA (reference sequence). The DNA of the CDR3 is TGCAGTGCCCCAACCCCGGGACTAGCGGGGAATGAGCAGTTCTTC. Translation gives CSAPTPGLAGNEQFF.